The 20 T cell receptor beta chains listed next were all sequenced from one sample in a study of cytomegalovirus exposure and HLA in healthy donors. Vbeta (60) and Jbeta (13) primers were used in the PCR. TCRdb keeps only in-frame clones here, not all; method: immunoSEQ multiplex PCR. The table lists some 130,000 clones, more than 80% of them singletons. The sample consisted of PBMCs. These receptors all come from a woman in her 40s in good health and CMV-seropositive.

This clone was observed once. The rearrangement joins TRBV2 to TRBJ2-3; TRBD2 matches at 9 bases. V shed 5 bases and J 1 base; nucleotides not matched to a gene: 4. The CDR3 contains 15 residues. Germline assignment: CDR1 SNHLY and CDR2 FYNNEI. CDR3 protein: CASSLAGVGTDTQYF. CDR3 DNA sequence: TGTGCCAGCAGTTTAGCGGGAGTCGGCACAGATACGCAGTATTTT.

This chain connects TRBV27 to TRBJ1-2; D is uncertain. Looked up from germline, CDR1 is MNHEY and CDR2 is SMNVEV (reference sequence). The CDR3 is made up of 13 amino acids. Trimming took 3 bases from V and 6 from J, leaving 11 bases between them. The CDR3 bases are TGTGCCAGCAGTTTTTCTATCCAAGATGGCTACACCTTC. Residues: CASSFSIQDGYTF.

This clone was recorded only once. The chain uses TRBV13 and TRBJ2-7; TRBD2 matches 11 bases. V was pared by 3 bases and J by 6 bases, with 7 bases of the junction left unmatched. The germline gives CDR1 PRHDT, CDR2 FYEKMQ (reference sequence). This CDR3 region has 15 residues. The CDR3 protein is CASSFPSGRSSEQYF. The DNA for the CDR3 is TGTGCCAGCAGCTTCCCTAGCGGGAGGTCGAGCGAGCAGTACTTC.

CDR3 bases: TGTGCCAGCTCATCAGCCGGGACTAGCGGGGGGGCCTCCTACGAGCAGTACTTC. Translating gives CASSSAGTSGGASYEQYF. The chain employs TRBV18 and TRBJ2-7; 16 bases are shared with TRBD2. From germline, CDR1 is KGHSH and CDR2 LQKENI. Trimming cost V 5 bases and J 0 bases; bases outside gene matches: 7. The CDR3 has 18 amino acids.

As concerns this clone: The junction does not match germline at one end; this may be a read error. This chain links TRBV9 with TRBJ2-1; 9 nucleotides agree with TRBD2. This CDR3 has 15 amino acids. In germline, CDR1 is SGDLS, CDR2 YYNGEE. The CDR3 nucleotides are TGTGCCAGCACCGTAGCGGGAGATCGCGACAATGAGCAGTTCTTC. This sequence encodes CASTVAGDRDNEQFF.

The rearrangement uses TRBV6-6 and TRBJ2-2; maybe TRBD2 (5 bases). V was shortened by 5 bases and J by 3 bases, with 10 bases between the two germline ends. Germline V gene lookup returns CDR1 MNHNY and CDR2 SVGAGI (reference sequence). The CDR3 covers 14 residues. DNA of the CDR3: TGTGCCAGCAGTACACGGGGTTACACCGGGGAGCTGTTTTTT. Translating gives CASSTRGYTGELFF.

The chain has TRBV14 and TRBJ1-5; D is ambiguous. Trimming cost V 3 bases and J 3 bases, with 9 bases left between them. This CDR3 comprises 14 residues. The germline CDR1 and CDR2 sequences are SGHDN and FVKESK. As DNA, the CDR3 is TGTGCCAGCAGCCATCGGGGTTACAATCAGCCCCAGCATTTT. Protein sequence: CASSHRGYNQPQHF.

The chain uses TRBV6-1 and TRBJ1-2, with a possible D match to TRBD1 (5 bases). The CDR3 consists of 16 residues. The V gene lost 2 bases and the J gene lost 3 bases, with 16 bases spanning the gap. Germline V gives CDR1 MNHNS, CDR2 SASEGT. For the CDR3, the DNA is TGTGCCAGCAGTGAATCTCGGCGGGGCAGGGACTATGGCTACACCTTC. Protein product: CASSESRRGRDYGYTF.

V usage is TRBV18 and J usage is TRBJ2-5; TRBD2 matches at 7 bases. The V gene's germline CDR1 is KGHSH and CDR2 LQKENI. The CDR3 is made up of 14 amino acids. The junction had 5 bases not matched to a gene; V was cut back by 6 bases and J by 1 base. CDR3 protein: CASSAGTTQETQYF. DNA of the CDR3: TGTGCCAGCTCGGCCGGGACTACCCAAGAGACCCAGTACTTC.

CDR3 in DNA: TGTGCCAGCAGGCTAGCGGTTGATGTCGAGCAGTACTTC. This encodes CASRLAVDVEQYF. This chain links TRBV13 with TRBJ2-7, with TRBD2 matching 7 bases. The CDR3 spans 13 residues. V dropped 6 bases and J dropped 6; count of bases not matched to a gene: 8. CDR1 PRHDT and CDR2 FYEKMQ come from the germline V gene (reference sequence).

The chain uses TRBV5-1 and TRBJ2-7; 9 positions match TRBD1. The trim removed 3 bases at V and 5 bases at J, leaving 6 bases unmatched. This CDR3 contains 14 residues. Per the germline V gene, CDR1 is SGHRS and CDR2 is YFSETQ. CDR3 region: CASSSPGQGNEQYF. The CDR3 bases are TGCGCCAGCAGCTCTCCGGGACAGGGAAACGAGCAGTACTTC.

V usage is TRBV5-5 and J usage is TRBJ1-1; 7 nucleotides align to TRBD1. J lost 4 bases, V lost 1 base, and 1 base had no gene match. The CDR3 totals 13 residues. Germline values: CDR1 SGHKS, CDR2 YYEKEE (reference sequence). CDR3 in amino acids: CASSLNRGTEAFF. CDR3 bases: TGTGCCAGCAGCTTGAACAGGGGCACTGAAGCTTTCTTT.

This clone was detected only a few times. Sequence at one end of the junction differs from germline and may be a read error. The chain has TRBV9 and TRBJ2-3, with D uncertain. Germline lookup yields CDR1 SGDLS and CDR2 YYNGEE. The CDR3 has 12 residues. The CDR3 DNA sequence: TGTGCCAGCAGCGTTAATACAGATACGCAATATTTT. It specifies CASSVNTDTQYF.

V usage is TRBV29-1 and J usage is TRBJ1-2; maybe TRBD1 (5 bases). V was pared by 3 bases and J by 4 bases, with 18 bases between. The germline V gene encodes CDR1 SQVTM and CDR2 ANQGSEA. The CDR3 totals 15 residues. The CDR3 sequence: CSVEWSGEGFYGYTF. DNA of the CDR3: TGCAGCGTTGAGTGGTCGGGGGAGGGGTTCTATGGCTACACCTTC.

CDR3 protein: CASGTRGVWATEAFF. The DNA of the CDR3 is TGTGCCAGCGGGACCCGCGGGGTGTGGGCCACTGAAGCTTTCTTT. This chain connects TRBV2 to TRBJ1-1; D is possibly TRBD1 (5 bases). Between the trimmed V and J ends, which lost 8 bases and 4 bases, there was a span of 20 bases. Germline V CDR1 and CDR2: SNHLY, FYNNEI. The CDR3 is 15 residues long.

This chain links TRBV13 with TRBJ1-1; the D gene is possibly TRBD1 (6 bases). The germline gives CDR1 PRHDT, CDR2 FYEKMQ (reference sequence). This CDR3 contains 14 residues. Trimming left V 3 bases short and J 3 bases short, with 11 bases between. Written as DNA, the CDR3 is TGTGCCAGCAGCTTCGGACAGTCTGACACTGAAGCTTTCTTT. Its translation: CASSFGQSDTEAFF.

This chain connects TRBV10-1 to TRBJ2-1; no definite D call. The CDR3 spans 12 residues. Germline V lookup: CDR1 WNHNN, CDR2 SYGVQD (reference sequence). Deletions cut 2 bases from V and 9 bases from J, with 8 bases between. Written as DNA, the CDR3 is TGCGCCAGCAGTGAGCCTCCGGGTGAGCAGTTCTTC. Its protein is CASSEPPGEQFF.

The rearrangement links TRBV7-2 to TRBJ2-3; 9 positions agree with TRBD1. CDR3 size: 14 residues. Germline V gene data show CDR1 as SGHTA and CDR2 as FQGNSA. V lost 10 bases, J lost 3 bases, and 8 bases stayed unmatched. CDR3 in DNA: TGTGCCACCTTGACAGGGGGTACGACAGATACGCAGTATTTT. Translated, it gives CATLTGGTTDTQYF. The variable domain in full, completed from reference TRBV7-2 and TRBJ2-3, reads GAGVSQSPSNKVTEKGKDVELRCDPISGHTALYWYRQSLGQGLEFLIYFQGNSAPDKSGLPSDRFSAERTGGSVSTLTIQRTQQEDSAVYLCATLTGGTTDTQYFGPGTRLTVL.

This chain uses TRBV19 with TRBJ1-1; 7 bases align to TRBD1. Germline V CDR1 and CDR2: LNHDA, SQIVND (reference sequence). The CDR3 is 15 amino acids. Trimming at V came to 3 bases and at J to 0 bases, leaving 4 bases not matched to a gene. This chain's CDR3 is CASSISGQMNTEAFF. For the CDR3, the DNA is TGTGCCAGTAGTATCTCGGGACAGATGAACACTGAAGCTTTCTTT.

The chain combines TRBV7-9 with TRBJ1-1; 9 bases match TRBD1. This CDR3 is 14 amino acids long. The ends lost 5 bases at V and 3 bases at J; junction bases unmatched: 4. Per the germline V gene, CDR1 is SEHNR and CDR2 is FQNEAQ (reference sequence). The CDR3 bases are TGTGCCAGCAGCCCGCGGACAGGGGACACTGAAGCTTTCTTT. Amino acid sequence: CASSPRTGDTEAFF.